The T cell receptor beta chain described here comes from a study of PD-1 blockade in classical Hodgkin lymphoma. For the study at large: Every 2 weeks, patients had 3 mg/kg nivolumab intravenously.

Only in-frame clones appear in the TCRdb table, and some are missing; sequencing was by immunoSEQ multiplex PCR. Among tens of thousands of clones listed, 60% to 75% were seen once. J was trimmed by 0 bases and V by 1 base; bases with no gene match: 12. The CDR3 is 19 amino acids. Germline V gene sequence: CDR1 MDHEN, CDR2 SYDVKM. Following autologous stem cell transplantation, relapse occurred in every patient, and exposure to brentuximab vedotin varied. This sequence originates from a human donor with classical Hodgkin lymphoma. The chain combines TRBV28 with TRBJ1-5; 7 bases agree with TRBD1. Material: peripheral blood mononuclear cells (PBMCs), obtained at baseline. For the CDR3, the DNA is TGTGCCAGCAGTTTATTGTCAGGGGGGATCCGCTATAGCAATCAGCCCCAGCATTTT. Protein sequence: CASSLLSGGIRYSNQPQHF.